The 7 T cell receptor beta chains below all came from one sample that was sequenced in a study of T-cell memory formation after mild COVID-19. TCRdb processed the 5' RACE reads anew with MiXCR; each CDR3 protein has one entry. The data hold about 170,000 distinct CDR3 sequences, with 10% to 15% observed a single time. Sequenced material: PBMCs or a T cell subset sorted from them (not recorded which). All receptors come from a man aged 18 to 30 who had mild COVID-19 (a few samples of this study predate the infection). Cell type and time point are not known.

This clonotype appeared a few times. The V and J genes are TRBV5-1 and TRBJ1-4; D is perhaps TRBD1 (6 bases). The length of the CDR3 is 14 residues. Germline-derived CDR1 and CDR2 are SGHRS and YFSETQ. Trimming cost V 2 bases and J 7 bases, with 12 bases left between them. The CDR3 is CASSLTGLTEKLFF. CDR3 in DNA: TGCGCCAGCAGCTTAACAGGGTTGACTGAAAAACTGTTTTTT.

V and J are TRBV2 and TRBJ1-4, with 10 bases aligning to TRBD1. The ends lost 3 bases at V and 8 bases at J; junction bases unmatched: 3. This CDR3 comprises 14 residues. Germline V lookup: CDR1 SNHLY, CDR2 FYNNEI. The CDR3 DNA reads as TGTGCCAGCAGTGACGACAGGGGGCGAGAAAAACTGTTTTTT. Its translation is CASSDDRGREKLFF. The entire variable domain, with the rest obtained from reference TRBV2 and TRBJ1-4, is as follows: EPEVTQTPSHQVTQMGQEVILRCVPISNHLYFYWYRQILGQKVEFLVSFYNNEISEKSEIFDDQFSVERPDGSNFTLKIRSTKLEDSAMYFCASSDDRGREKLFFGSGTQLSVL.

The chain links TRBV5-1 to TRBJ2-1; D gene ambiguous. V lost 2 bases to trimming and J lost 2 bases, with 14 bases between them. Germline loops: CDR1 SGHRS, CDR2 YFSETQ. This CDR3 is 16 amino acids long. The CDR3 loop is CASSFEFRSAYNEQFF. The CDR3 nucleotides are TGCGCCAGCAGCTTCGAGTTTCGGTCAGCCTACAATGAGCAGTTCTTC.

This clonotype was detected only a few times. The chain is built from TRBV20-1 and TRBJ2-7; no clear D gene. The CDR3 is 15 amino acids. Germline CDR1 DFQATT, CDR2 SNEGSKA (reference sequence). Trimming left V 1 base short and J 0 bases short, with 13 bases between. The CDR3 here is CSARVARLSSYEQYV. The CDR3 nucleotides are TGCAGTGCTAGAGTAGCACGGTTAAGCTCCTACGAGCAGTACGTC.

Concerning this clonotype itself: One end of the junction varies from germline; a read error may be responsible. The chain links TRBV6-2 or TRBV6-3 to TRBJ2-6; D gene uncertain. CDR1 is MNHEY and CDR2 is SVGEGT in the germline V gene. The CDR3 is made up of 15 amino acids. The CDR3: CASSYWDSGANVLTF. In DNA, the CDR3 is TGTGCCAGCAGCTACTGGGACTCTGGGGCCAACGTCCTGACTTTC.

J is TRBJ2-7 and V is TRBV2, with D tentatively TRBD1 (6 bases). There are 15 residues in the CDR3. Germline lookup yields CDR1 SNHLY and CDR2 FYNNEI. V was trimmed by 2 bases and J by 1 base, leaving 12 bases between them. CDR3 coding DNA: TGTGCCAGCAGTGAATTCCCGGACAGATCCTACGAGCAGTACGTC. This sequence encodes CASSEFPDRSYEQYV.

The V gene is TRBV7-2, the J gene TRBJ1-2, with 7 bases that match TRBD1. With 1 base clipped from V and 3 bases from J, the junction kept 5 bases outside the gene matches. The CDR3 spans 15 residues. From germline, CDR1 is SGHTA and CDR2 FQGNSA. CDR3 sequence reads: CASSLEGASYYGYTF. CDR3 nucleotides: TGTGCCAGCAGCTTAGAGGGGGCCAGTTACTATGGCTACACCTTC.